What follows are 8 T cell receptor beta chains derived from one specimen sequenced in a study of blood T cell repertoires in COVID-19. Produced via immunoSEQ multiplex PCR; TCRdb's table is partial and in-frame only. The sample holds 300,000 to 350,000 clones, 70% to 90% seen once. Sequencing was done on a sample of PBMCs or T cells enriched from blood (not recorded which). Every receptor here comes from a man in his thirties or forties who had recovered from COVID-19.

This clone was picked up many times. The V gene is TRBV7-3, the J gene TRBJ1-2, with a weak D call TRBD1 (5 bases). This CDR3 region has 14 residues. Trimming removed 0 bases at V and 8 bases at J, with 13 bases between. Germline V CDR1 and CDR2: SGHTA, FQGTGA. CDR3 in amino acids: CASSLTPGLEGYTF. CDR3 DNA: TGTGCCAGCAGCTTAACGCCAGGGTTGGAAGGCTACACCTTC.

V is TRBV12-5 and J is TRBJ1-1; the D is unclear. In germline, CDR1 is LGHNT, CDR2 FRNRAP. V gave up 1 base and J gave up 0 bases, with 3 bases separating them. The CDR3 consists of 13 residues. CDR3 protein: CASGLAMNTEAFF. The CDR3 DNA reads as TGTGCTAGTGGTTTGGCTATGAACACTGAAGCTTTCTTT.

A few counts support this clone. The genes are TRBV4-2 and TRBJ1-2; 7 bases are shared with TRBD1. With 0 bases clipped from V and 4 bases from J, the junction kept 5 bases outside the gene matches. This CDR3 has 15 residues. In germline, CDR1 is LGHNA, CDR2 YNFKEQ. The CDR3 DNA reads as TGTGCCAGCAGCCAAGAGGGGCAGGGGGGCTATGGCTACACCTTC. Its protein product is CASSQEGQGGYGYTF.

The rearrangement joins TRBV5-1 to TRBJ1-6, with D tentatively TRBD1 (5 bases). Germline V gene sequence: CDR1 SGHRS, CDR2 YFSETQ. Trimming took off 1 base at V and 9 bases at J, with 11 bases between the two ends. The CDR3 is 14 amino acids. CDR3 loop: CASSLSQGGSPLHF. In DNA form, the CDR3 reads TGCGCCAGCAGCTTGTCCCAGGGAGGTTCACCCCTCCACTTT.

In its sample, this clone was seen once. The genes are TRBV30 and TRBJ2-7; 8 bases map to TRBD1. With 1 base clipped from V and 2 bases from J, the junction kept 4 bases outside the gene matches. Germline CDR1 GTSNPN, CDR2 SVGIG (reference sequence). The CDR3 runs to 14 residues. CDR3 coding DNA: TGTGCCTGGAGTGGACAGGGGCTGACCTACGAGCAGTACTTC. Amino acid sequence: CAWSGQGLTYEQYF.

The chain's CDR3 is CASSSISFGQYF. The CDR3 region has the DNA TGTGCCAGCAGCTCCATTAGCTTTGGGCAGTATTTT. V is TRBV5-6 and J is TRBJ2-3; D unclear. Trimming removed 3 bases from V and 11 bases from J, with 13 bases in between. Per the germline V gene, CDR1 is SGHDT and CDR2 is YYEEEE. The CDR3 spans 12 residues.

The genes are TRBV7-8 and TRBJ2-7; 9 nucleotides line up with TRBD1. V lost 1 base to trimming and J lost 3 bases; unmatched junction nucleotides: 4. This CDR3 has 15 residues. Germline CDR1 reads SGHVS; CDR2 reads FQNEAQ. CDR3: CASSLGGQGNYEQYF. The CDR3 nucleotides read TGTGCCAGCAGCTTAGGGGGACAGGGAAACTACGAGCAGTACTTC.

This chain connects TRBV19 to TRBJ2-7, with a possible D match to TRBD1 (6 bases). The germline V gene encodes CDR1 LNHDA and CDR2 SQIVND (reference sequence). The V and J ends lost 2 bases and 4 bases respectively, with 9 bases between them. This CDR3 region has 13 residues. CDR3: CASSIRTAYEQYF. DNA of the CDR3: TGTGCCAGTAGTATAAGGACAGCTTACGAGCAGTACTTC.